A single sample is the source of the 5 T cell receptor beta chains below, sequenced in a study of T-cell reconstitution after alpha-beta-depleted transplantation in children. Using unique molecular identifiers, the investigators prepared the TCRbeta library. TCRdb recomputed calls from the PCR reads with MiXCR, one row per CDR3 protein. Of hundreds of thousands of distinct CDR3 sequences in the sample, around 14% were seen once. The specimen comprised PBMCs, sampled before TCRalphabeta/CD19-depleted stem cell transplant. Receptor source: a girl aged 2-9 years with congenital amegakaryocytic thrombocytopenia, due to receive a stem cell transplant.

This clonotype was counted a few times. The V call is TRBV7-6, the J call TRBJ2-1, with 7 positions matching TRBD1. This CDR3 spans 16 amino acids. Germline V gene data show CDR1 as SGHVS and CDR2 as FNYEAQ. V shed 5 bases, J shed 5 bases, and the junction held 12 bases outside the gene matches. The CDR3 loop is CASSIDRAGVDNEQFF. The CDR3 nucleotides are TGTGCCAGCAGCATCGACAGGGCCGGGGTCGACAATGAGCAGTTCTTC.

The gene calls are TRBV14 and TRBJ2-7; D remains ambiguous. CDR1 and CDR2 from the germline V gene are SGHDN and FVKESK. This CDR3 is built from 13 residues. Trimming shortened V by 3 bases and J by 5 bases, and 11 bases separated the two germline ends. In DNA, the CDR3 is TGTGCCAGCAGCCAGGGCGCTCTGCACGAGCAGTACTTC. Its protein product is CASSQGALHEQYF.

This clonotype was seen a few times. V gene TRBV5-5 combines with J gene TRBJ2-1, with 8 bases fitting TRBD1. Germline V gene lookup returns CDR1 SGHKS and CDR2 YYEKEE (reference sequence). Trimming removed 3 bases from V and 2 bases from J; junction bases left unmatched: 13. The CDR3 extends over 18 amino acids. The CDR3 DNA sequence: TGTGCCAGCAGCTCCGGGACAGGACCTGCTAGGGCCTACAATGAGCAGTTCTTC. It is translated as CASSSGTGPARAYNEQFF. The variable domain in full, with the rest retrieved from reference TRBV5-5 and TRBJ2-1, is DAGVTQSPTHLIKTRGQQVTLRCSPISGHKSVSWYQQVLGQGPQFIFQYYEKEERGRGNFPDRFSARQFPNYSSELNVNALLLGDSALYLCASSSGTGPARAYNEQFFGPGTRLTVL.

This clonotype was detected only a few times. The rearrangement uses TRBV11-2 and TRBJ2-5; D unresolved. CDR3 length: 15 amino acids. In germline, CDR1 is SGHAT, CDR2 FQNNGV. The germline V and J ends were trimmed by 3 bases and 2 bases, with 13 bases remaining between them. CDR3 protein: CASSFSTVTQETQYF. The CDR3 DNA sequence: TGTGCCAGCAGCTTTAGTACTGTGACTCAAGAGACCCAGTACTTC.

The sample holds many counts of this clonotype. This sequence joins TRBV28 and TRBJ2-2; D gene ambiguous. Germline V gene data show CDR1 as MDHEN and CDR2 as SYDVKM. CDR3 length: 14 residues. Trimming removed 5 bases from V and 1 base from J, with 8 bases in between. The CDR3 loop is CASSPHKNTGELFF. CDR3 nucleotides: TGTGCCAGCAGTCCCCACAAGAACACCGGGGAGCTGTTTTTT.